Reported below is one T cell receptor beta chain. What it binds is not known. This sample stems from a study of shared clonotypes between healthy human individuals. Looking at the study overall: The people who gave samples were a couple of women and a few men aged 18 to 49. Findings and limits, study-wide: Compared with memory subsets, naive subsets generally had larger estimated richness.

Per the germline V gene, CDR1 is DFQATT and CDR2 is SNEGSKA (reference sequence). V dropped 6 bases and J dropped 9; count of bases not matched to a gene: 5. The length of the CDR3 is 11 residues. Here immunoSEQ multiplex PCR was the method, and the copy in TCRdb shows in-frame clones only, minus some. This sample has a few million clones, with approximately 92% found just once. This TCR was sampled from a man in his late teens or twenties in good health. Sequenced sample: naive CD4+ T cells sorted from blood. Subset noted: CD45RA+ positively selected. The chain recombines TRBV20-1 with TRBJ2-3; TRBD2 matches at 8 bases. The CDR3 here is CSAQTSGTQYF. CDR3 nucleotides: TGCAGTGCACAAACTAGCGGAACGCAGTATTTT.